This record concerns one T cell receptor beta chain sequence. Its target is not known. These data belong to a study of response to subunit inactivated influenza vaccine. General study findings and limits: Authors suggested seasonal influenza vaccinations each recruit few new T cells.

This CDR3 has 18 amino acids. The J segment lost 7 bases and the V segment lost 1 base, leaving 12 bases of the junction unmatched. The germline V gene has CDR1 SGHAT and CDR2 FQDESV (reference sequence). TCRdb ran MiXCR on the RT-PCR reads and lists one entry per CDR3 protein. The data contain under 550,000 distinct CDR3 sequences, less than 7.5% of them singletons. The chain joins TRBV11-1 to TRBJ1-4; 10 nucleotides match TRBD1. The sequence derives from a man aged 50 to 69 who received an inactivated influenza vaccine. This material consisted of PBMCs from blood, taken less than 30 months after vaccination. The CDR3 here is CASSLGQGALTTPEKLFF. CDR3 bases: TGTGCCAGCAGCTTAGGACAGGGGGCCCTGACAACGCCTGAAAAACTGTTTTTT.